Listed below are T cell receptor beta chains from one sample, sequenced in a study of T cell repertoires in cytomegalovirus infection. These receptors lack a known antigen. TCRdb independently ran MiXCR on the reads; one entry per CDR3 protein. The profile shows roughly 920,000 distinct CDR3 sequences, around 31% of them singletons. The material sequenced was cultured CD8+ T cells from PBMCs, taken from culture after CMV antigen stimulation. The source of these receptors is a human donor in good health (CMV status not recorded). Some clones in this sample may be carry-over from other donors' samples. Each CDR3 is given with its conserved first and last residue. The D gene is left open where the match is weak. Clone size is given for some rows only: seen once, a few or many times, or a class if the clone is expanded.

D gene	J gene	V gene	clone size	CDR3 DNA	CDR3 protein
-	TRBJ1-2	TRBV7-8	few	TGTGCCAGCAGCTTCGGCGGACAGTATGGCTACACCTTC	CASSFGGQYGYTF
-	TRBJ1-2	TRBV12-3/TRBV12-4	few	TGTGCCAGCAGTTTAGGGGGGAGTCTTTTTGGCTACACCTTC	CASSLGGSLFGYTF
-	TRBJ2-7	TRBV12-3/TRBV12-4	many	TGTGCCAGCAGTTTGGGCGGACCTGAGCAGTACTTC	CASSLGGPEQYF
TRBD1	TRBJ2-1	TRBV29-1	few	TGCAGCGTTGAACTACAGGGGGCATCCAATGAGCAGTTCTTC	CSVELQGASNEQFF
-	TRBJ1-1	TRBV12-3/TRBV12-4	few	TGTGCCAGCAGCCCCCCGGGCAGGGGCTTACATGAAGCTTTCTTT	CASSPPGRGLHEAFF
TRBD2	TRBJ2-5	TRBV25-1	-	TGTGCCAGCAGTGGCCGGGGGGGCTTCGAGACCCAGTACTTC	CASSGRGGFETQYF
TRBD2	TRBJ2-5	TRBV7-9	-	TGTGCCAGCAGCTTGGCTAGCGGGGAGTCGGAAGAGACCCAGTACTTC	CASSLASGESEETQYF
TRBD2	TRBJ2-2	TRBV29-1	once	TGCAGCGGGAGAGGGACTACGAACACCGGGGAGCTGTTTTTT	CSGRGTTNTGELFF
TRBD1	TRBJ2-5	TRBV19	few	TGTGCCAGTAGTATCTGGAGAACAGGGGATGAGACCCAGTACTTC	CASSIWRTGDETQYF
TRBD1	TRBJ2-1	TRBV7-9	-	TGTGCCAGCAGCCAACCGGGACAGGGGGTCTATGAGCAGTTCTTC	CASSQPGQGVYEQFF
-	TRBJ2-1	TRBV27	few	TGTGCCAGCAGTTTCGGTAGGGCCGGCAATGAGCAGTTCTTC	CASSFGRAGNEQFF
-	TRBJ2-1	TRBV12-3/TRBV12-4	-	TGTGCCAGCAGTCCGGGGACTGATTCCTACAATGAGCAGTTCTTC	CASSPGTDSYNEQFF
-	TRBJ1-4	TRBV12-3/TRBV12-4	-	TGTGCCAGCATTGGGACGGGTAATGAAAAACTGTTTTTT	CASIGTGNEKLFF
TRBD1	TRBJ2-2	TRBV27	many	TGTGCCAGCAGTCCCGGGACAGGGGCCGGGGAGCTGTTTTTT	CASSPGTGAGELFF
-	TRBJ1-2	TRBV6-1	few	TGTGCCAGCAGTGAGTTCTTTGGTGGACAGTTAGATGGCTACACCTTC	CASSEFFGGQLDGYTF
-	TRBJ2-1	TRBV7-9	-	TGTGCCAGCAGCTTAGCGGGCCGCTACAATGAGCAGTTCTTC	CASSLAGRYNEQFF
TRBD1	TRBJ2-1	TRBV20-1	-	TGCAGTGCTGGAGAGGGAACAGGGGGAGAGAATGAGCAGTTCTTC	CSAGEGTGGENEQFF
-	TRBJ2-1	TRBV7-2	many	TGTGCCAGCAGCTTAGCGCTGGGGGTGGCAGGAATCGGGAGCTCCTACAATGAGCAGTTCTTC	CASSLALGVAGIGSSYNEQFF